The present TCR beta chain was sequenced within a study of cytomegalovirus exposure and HLA in healthy donors. General study findings and limits: There were some V segments, including TRBV6-2 and TRBV6-3, excluded as indistinguishable. According to the study, roughly 180 TCR beta chains were cytomegalovirus-associated.

The CDR3 runs 15 residues. From germline, CDR1 is MGHDK and CDR2 SYGVNS. V lost 6 bases and J lost 0; bases outside the gene matches: 5. PCR was performed using 60 Vbeta and 13 Jbeta primers. Profiling relied on immunoSEQ multiplex PCR, and the TCRdb table lists in-frame clones only, not all of them. The data show 95,000 or so clones, just under 70% seen once. Of note for this clone: Its antigen is not identified.

The chain links TRBV25-1 to TRBJ1-1; 9 bases align to TRBD1. The TCR was taken from a woman in her forties or fifties in good health and CMV-seropositive. The sequencing input was PBMCs. The chain's CDR3 is CASSLGTGMNTEAFF. Here the CDR3 DNA reads TGTGCCAGCAGCTTAGGGACAGGGATGAACACTGAAGCTTTCTTT.